Below, 27 T cell receptor beta chains from the same sample are listed, as sequenced in a study of siplizumab effects on memory and regulatory T cells. TCRdb's copy holds only in-frame clones and misses some; the assay was immunoSEQ multiplex PCR. The table records nearly 85,000 clones, 85% to 95% of them present only once. Sample: CD8+ T cells sorted from blood. The receptor set was obtained from a human donor in good health.

The chain links TRBV19 to TRBJ2-1; TRBD1 agrees at 11 bases. From germline, CDR1 is LNHDA and CDR2 SQIVND (reference sequence). The V and J ends lost 3 bases and 7 bases, in that order; junction bases with no gene match: 2. The CDR3 covers 14 residues. CDR3 in amino acids: CASSIGTGGNEQFF. The CDR3 nucleotides read TGTGCCAGTAGTATTGGGACAGGGGGGAATGAGCAGTTCTTC.

This sequence joins TRBV11-2 and TRBJ2-2; D is unresolved. V lost 0 bases and J lost 7, with 9 bases in between. CDR1 is SGHAT, CDR2 FQNNGV, per germline. The length of the CDR3 is 14 residues. The chain's CDR3 is CASSLEPWDGELFF. CDR3 coding DNA: TGTGCCAGCAGCTTAGAACCTTGGGACGGGGAGCTGTTTTTT.

The chain joins TRBV19 to TRBJ2-7; 9 positions agree with TRBD2. Trimming at V came to 6 bases and at J to 5 bases, leaving 11 bases not matched to a gene. Germline V CDR1 and CDR2: LNHDA, SQIVND (reference sequence). The CDR3 has 15 amino acids. CDR3 protein: CASSLSGTSIHEQYF. CDR3 nucleotide sequence: TGTGCCAGTAGCCTGAGCGGGACTAGCATCCACGAGCAGTACTTC. The complete variable domain, with remaining parts taken from reference TRBV19 and TRBJ2-7, reads DGGITQSPKYLFRKEGQNVTLSCEQNLNHDAMYWYRQDPGQGLRLIYYSQIVNDFQKGDIAEGYSVSREKKESFPLTVTSAQKNPTAFYLCASSLSGTSIHEQYFGPGTRLTVT.

The chain combines TRBV21-1 with TRBJ2-6; whether TRBD1, the table's D call, matches the DNA was not checked. TRBV21-1 is designated a pseudogene. CDR3 size: 20 residues. DNA for the CDR3: TGTGCCACCCGAAAAATGGACAGGAGCTTTCCCTATTCTGGGGCCAACGTCCTGACTTTC. This translates into CATRKMDRSFPYSGANVLTF.

This clone has only one observation. This chain links TRBV6-6 with TRBJ2-5, with D perhaps TRBD2 (5 bases). The ends were cut back, 5 bases at V and 2 bases at J, with 12 bases in the middle. The length of the CDR3 is 14 residues. Germline assignment: CDR1 MNHNY and CDR2 SVGAGI (reference sequence). The CDR3 protein is CASSRPGGQETQYF. The CDR3 region has the DNA TGTGCCAGCAGTCGGCCCGGAGGACAAGAGACCCAGTACTTC.

Only one count was recorded for this clone. This chain connects TRBV29-1 to TRBJ2-7, with a tentative D call TRBD2 (6 bases). Trimming cost V 3 bases and J 0 bases, with 12 bases left between them. This CDR3 has 14 residues. CDR1 is SQVTM, CDR2 ANQGSEA, per germline. The DNA of the CDR3 is TGCAGCGTTGAGGGAGGTGCCAACTCCTACGAGCAGTACTTC. It translates to CSVEGGANSYEQYF.

The gene calls are TRBV7-9 and TRBJ2-7; D might be TRBD2 (6 bases). The V gene lost 4 bases and the J gene lost 3 bases, with 19 bases spanning the gap. The CDR3 is 16 amino acids. Germline values: CDR1 SEHNR, CDR2 FQNEAQ (reference sequence). CDR3 DNA: TGTGCCAGCAGCTCCGGGAGTAGCGGCTCTTACTACGAGCAGTACTTC. It encodes CASSSGSSGSYYEQYF.

A single count supports this clone. This chain links TRBV2 with TRBJ2-1; 12 nucleotides align to TRBD2. Germline loops: CDR1 SNHLY, CDR2 FYNNEI. V dropped 4 bases and J dropped 9; count of bases not matched to a gene: 10. CDR3 length: 16 amino acids. The CDR3 here is CASSGRLAGGQGEQFF. CDR3 coding DNA: TGTGCCAGCAGTGGTCGGCTAGCGGGAGGGCAAGGTGAGCAGTTCTTC.

This clone was recorded only once. The chain combines TRBV4-1 with TRBJ2-7; D possibly uses TRBD1 or TRBD2 (5 bases each). Per the germline V gene, CDR1 is MGHRA and CDR2 is YSYEKL. This CDR3 spans 15 amino acids. The V and J ends lost 4 bases and 2 bases respectively, with 15 bases between them. The CDR3 region is CASSPRDGTPYEQYF. The CDR3 coding sequence is TGCGCCAGCAGCCCCCGGGACGGGACCCCCTACGAGCAGTACTTC.

This rearrangement joins TRBV18 to TRBJ2-7; D is perhaps TRBD2 (6 bases). V was clipped by 3 bases and J by 7 bases, with 22 bases between them. The CDR3 runs to 16 residues. Looked up from germline, CDR1 is KGHSH and CDR2 is LQKENI. This CDR3 reads CASSPDAGTPWGEQYF. CDR3 nucleotides: TGTGCCAGCTCACCGGACGCCGGGACTCCTTGGGGAGAGCAGTACTTC.

V gene TRBV7-9 combines with J gene TRBJ2-1; TRBD2 is a possible D gene (6 bases). This CDR3 is 15 amino acids long. Trimming pared 5 bases from V and 1 base from J, leaving 12 bases between. Germline V CDR1 and CDR2: SEHNR, FQNEAQ (reference sequence). CDR3: CASSETGASYNEQFF. The CDR3 DNA reads as TGTGCCAGCAGCGAAACGGGAGCTTCCTACAATGAGCAGTTCTTC.

This clone was counted once. J is TRBJ2-7 and V is TRBV6-7, with a possible D match to TRBD2 (5 bases). TRBV6-7 is identified as an open reading frame with a role that is uncertain. The CDR3 runs to 17 residues. The V end was cut by 10 bases, the J end by 4 bases, with 29 bases between. CDR3 coding DNA: TGTGCCATCTTTCTTACCCACTCGACAATAGCGAGGTACGAGCAGTACTTC. Its protein is CAIFLTHSTIARYEQYF.

The V call is TRBV6-5, the J call TRBJ1-2; D remains ambiguous. V lost 4 bases and J lost 5, with 11 bases in between. Germline values: CDR1 MNHEY, CDR2 SVGAGI. This CDR3 comprises 13 residues. Here the CDR3 DNA reads TGTGCCAGCAGTTCCGAGGGTCGATATGGCTACACCTTC. Its translation is CASSSEGRYGYTF.

The chain is built from TRBV27 and TRBJ2-5, with no clear D. The J call may be wrong; the DNA end is better matched by TRBJ2-7. The CDR3 has 14 amino acids. Germline CDR1 MNHEY, CDR2 SMNVEV (reference sequence). CDR3 in amino acids: CASSFGDNSYEQYF. In DNA form, the CDR3 reads TGTGCCAGCAGTTTTGGAGACAACTCCTACGAGCAGTACTTC.

This rearrangement joins TRBV7-9 to TRBJ2-5, with TRBD1 identical over 8 bases. Looked up from germline, CDR1 is SEHNR and CDR2 is FQNEAQ (reference sequence). The CDR3 consists of 15 residues. Germline trimming cut 5 bases from V and 2 bases from J; bases unmatched to any gene: 7. This CDR3 reads CASSHPRDRQETQYF. Written as DNA, the CDR3 is TGTGCCAGCAGCCACCCCAGGGACAGGCAAGAGACCCAGTACTTC.

This sequence joins TRBV5-4 and TRBJ2-7; 7 bases are shared with TRBD1. The CDR3 loop spans 14 amino acids. V shed 2 bases, J shed 6 bases, and the junction held 8 bases outside the gene matches. Germline V gives CDR1 SGHNT, CDR2 YYREEE (reference sequence). CDR3 sequence (DNA): TGTGCCAGCAGCTTAACACAGGGGAACGGCGAGCAGTACTTC. Translation: CASSLTQGNGEQYF.

The V call is TRBV6-5, the J call TRBJ2-1; TRBD2 matches at 8 bases. Germline loops: CDR1 MNHEY, CDR2 SVGAGI. The V segment lost 0 bases and the J segment 5 bases; nucleotides outside the gene matches: 6. This CDR3 is built from 16 residues. CDR3 region: CASSYSALAAHNEQFF. The DNA of the CDR3 is TGTGCCAGCAGTTACTCTGCACTAGCGGCCCACAATGAGCAGTTCTTC.

This chain links TRBV7-6 with TRBJ2-7; D is tentatively TRBD1 or TRBD2 (6 bases each). The V end lost 2 bases, the J end lost 5 bases, and 16 bases lay between the germline ends. Germline V gene data show CDR1 as SGHVS and CDR2 as FNYEAQ. This CDR3 is built from 15 residues. CDR3 nucleotides: TGTGCCAGCAGCTTATCTCCGGACAGCGGGCACGAGCAGTACTTC. Translating gives CASSLSPDSGHEQYF. Filled out from reference TRBV7-6 and TRBJ2-7, the complete variable domain reads GAGVSQSPRYKVTKRGQDVALRCDPISGHVSLYWYRQALGQGPEFLTYFNYEAQQDKSGLPNDRFSAERPEGSISTLTIQRTEQRDSAMYRCASSLSPDSGHEQYFGPGTRLTVT.

The V call is TRBV5-1, the J call TRBJ2-7; 11 bases line up with TRBD1. Per the germline V gene, CDR1 is SGHRS and CDR2 is YFSETQ. The J segment lost 1 base and the V segment lost 4 bases, leaving 4 bases of the junction unmatched. The CDR3 is 15 amino acids. The CDR3, as DNA: TGCGCCAGCAGCGACGGGACAGGGGGGTCCTACGAGCAGTACTTC. As protein: CASSDGTGGSYEQYF.

The CDR3 DNA reads as TGTGCCAGCAGCGAAGCGGGGATAGGGCTACTAGGGGGAAATACGCAGTATTTT. Its protein product is CASSEAGIGLLGGNTQYF. This chain links TRBV7-6 with TRBJ2-3, with D possibly matching TRBD2 (7 bases). The CDR3 has 18 amino acids. Germline loops: CDR1 SGHVS, CDR2 FNYEAQ. The V and J ends lost 5 bases and 7 bases respectively, with 28 bases between them.

J is TRBJ2-2 and V is TRBV7-8; D unresolved. From germline, CDR1 is SGHVS and CDR2 FQNEAQ. V shed 2 bases and J shed 0 bases, with 4 bases lying between them. This CDR3 spans 14 amino acids. The CDR3, as DNA: TGTGCCAGCAGCTTAAGGACGAACACCGGGGAGCTGTTTTTT. Amino acids: CASSLRTNTGELFF.

The gene calls are TRBV27 and TRBJ2-6, with D possibly matching TRBD2 (5 bases). The CDR3 runs 17 residues. Looked up from germline, CDR1 is MNHEY and CDR2 is SMNVEV (reference sequence). Between the trimmed V and J ends, which lost 5 bases and 0 bases, there was a span of 14 bases. CDR3 loop: CASSAGSFSSGANVLTF. As DNA, the CDR3 is TGTGCCAGCAGTGCTGGGAGCTTTTCCTCTGGGGCCAACGTCCTGACTTTC.

The V call is TRBV5-6, the J call TRBJ1-2, with D unclear. The CDR3 contains 13 residues. The germline V and J ends were trimmed by 6 bases and 4 bases, with 13 bases remaining between them. Germline CDR1 and CDR2: SGHDT and YYEEEE. The chain's CDR3 is CASTRSGLYGYTF. The CDR3 DNA reads as TGTGCCAGCACCCGGTCCGGACTCTATGGCTACACCTTC.

The chain joins TRBV5-6 to TRBJ1-1, with a tentative D call TRBD1 (6 bases). Germline values: CDR1 SGHDT, CDR2 YYEEEE. CDR3 size: 11 residues. V was shortened by 5 bases and J by 8 bases, with 10 bases between the two germline ends. The CDR3 reads CASSTGLEAFF. The CDR3 nucleotides are TGTGCCAGCAGTACAGGGCTGGAAGCTTTCTTT.

J is TRBJ2-7 and V is TRBV9, with TRBD2 identical over 14 bases. Germline trimming cut 0 bases from V and 3 bases from J; bases unmatched to any gene: 5. Germline loops: CDR1 SGDLS, CDR2 YYNGEE. The CDR3 is 17 residues long. The CDR3 nucleotides read TGTGCCAGCAGCGTAGAATCGGGACTAGCGGGAGTCTACGAGCAGTACTTC. This gives the protein CASSVESGLAGVYEQYF.

The gene calls are TRBV5-1 and TRBJ2-1, with 9 bases that match TRBD2. The CDR3 spans 16 residues. Germline assignment: CDR1 SGHRS and CDR2 YFSETQ. The V gene end was trimmed by 4 bases and the J gene end by 3 bases; junction bases not matched to a gene: 8. The CDR3 loop is CASSDDLAGIYNEQFF. CDR3 DNA: TGCGCCAGCAGCGACGATCTAGCGGGAATCTACAATGAGCAGTTCTTC.

The chain couples TRBV7-3 to TRBJ2-1, with 8 bases aligning to TRBD1. V shed 1 base and J 9 bases; nucleotides not matched to a gene: 8. The germline CDR1 and CDR2 sequences are SGHTA and FQGTGA. The CDR3 extends over 15 amino acids. The CDR3 coding sequence is TGTGCCAGCAGCTTAATCAGACAGGGGAATAGTGAGCAGTTCTTC. It translates to CASSLIRQGNSEQFF.